Described below is a single TCR beta chain sequence and its context. No antigen is known for it. Base qualities were left out, and no much larger clone turns up one base away. Trimming leaves V shorter by 1 base and J shorter by 7 bases, with the junction holding 5 bases beyond the gene matches. Spanning cysteine to phenylalanine, the CDR3 consists of 14 amino acids. Of the read, only the CDR3 DNA is kept; its 42 bases are in frame from base 1. CDR1 and CDR2 were assigned from the germline V gene (reference sequence) as LGHDT and YNNKEL. This entry belongs to a study of identical twins (dated by TCRdb to 2015 to 2016). In terms of the full investigation: TCR alpha and beta repertoires from monozygotic twins, unrelated adults of various ages and cord blood were deep-sequenced to test whether fetal clonotypes persist. To rule out contamination, the twin experiments were replicated at different times with different library preparation protocols. Study-level results and caveats: Out-of-frame TCR alpha sharing in monozygotic twins was systematically underestimated by recombination models, whereas sharing between unrelated individuals was in agreement with the recombination models. Zero-insertion analyses could be partly confounded by invariant T cells such as MAIT and iNKT, although diverse VJ usage argued against such confounding for most clonotypes. Compared with coincidental sharing between unrelated individuals, out-of-frame TCR alpha sequences shared between twins had an excess of sequences with low generation probability. Because the same donors could not be followed over many years, conclusions were based on cross-sectional statistical analysis. Fewer insertions were carried by abundant cord blood beta clonotypes; a weaker similar trend was observed in young adult naive repertoires, while no such trend was observed in memory repertoires. The excess sharing between twins in beta out-of-frame sequences was weaker because fewer shared sequences reduced the signal-to-noise ratio.

All donors were healthy Caucasians. Receptor libraries were prepared by 5' RACE. Sequencing relied on an Illumina HiSeq 2000. A universal primer binding site was introduced by template switching, and a unique molecular identifier was present in the final cDNA, enabling accurate counting of TCR cDNA molecules. Specific primers in the conserved constant-segment region were used to synthesize first-strand cDNA for the TCR alpha and beta chains. To control for contamination, every cDNA library carried two barcodes: a SMART-Mk sample barcode plus Illumina barcodes. TruSeq adapter sequences, together with Illumina sample barcodes, were added in two successive PCR steps. The Illumina HiSeq platform was used with custom primers to sequence TCR alpha and beta cDNA libraries. Concerning the study's data processing: Raw reads were processed with MiGEC to extract unique molecular identifiers, and MiXCR was used to determine CDR3 positions. Recombination models were inferred per individual with the repgenHMM and IGoR tools using an EM algorithm. Shared clonotype analysis was performed with the tcR package in R, normalizing sharing by the product of cloneset sizes. To study raw recombination without the effects of thymic and clonal selection, out-of-frame nonproductive sequences were analyzed. Using fastp trimming at Q25 and MiXCR clonotype assembly, TCRdb reanalyzed the public sequencing data and kept in-frame beta chains. For every CDR3 protein sequence, its rows merge into one entry that carries the most common genes and DNA. V and J calls and clone size were set by TCRdb, not the authors. In this sample the table shows 1,800,000 or so distinct CDR3 sequences, about 32% of which occur a single time. Of the sample, over 0.25% is held by the ten largest clones.

The sample taken for sequencing was cord blood. This sequence originates from a newborn girl in good health. The sequence links TRBV3-1 to TRBJ2-7, with TRBD2 matching 9 junction bases. The DNA is as follows: TGTGCCAGCAGCCAAGGTAGCGGGAGCAATGAGCAGTACTTC. Its protein reads: CASSQGSGSNEQYF.